This entry lists 3 T cell receptor beta chains sequenced from one sample in a study of a mutant IDH1 vaccine in newly diagnosed glioma. Libraries were prepared by immunoSEQ multiplex PCR; TCRdb keeps only in-frame clonotypes and omits some of them. Of approximately 100,000 clones listed, approximately 90% are singletons. Time point noted: baseline, week 1 (first vaccination visit). Described treatment: pre-vaccination baseline after standard-of-care therapy. This material consisted of PBMCs, taken from a glioma patient treated with radiotherapy, temozolomide or both. The receptors come from a woman between 45 and 60 years old with glioma.

The chain couples TRBV7-9 to TRBJ2-3, with 11 bases identical to TRBD2. J lost 2 bases, V lost 1 base, and 8 bases had no gene match. The CDR3 totals 18 residues. Germline CDR1 SEHNR, CDR2 FQNEAQ (reference sequence). CDR3 nucleotides: TGTGCCAGCAGCTTAGGCTCGGGACTAGCGGAACCCACAGATACGCAGTATTTT. Translating it yields CASSLGSGLAEPTDTQYF.

The chain couples TRBV6-1 to TRBJ1-5; the D is unclear. The CDR3 spans 13 residues. The V and J ends lost 2 bases and 9 bases respectively, with 11 bases between them. The germline CDR1 and CDR2 sequences are MNHNS and SASEGT. The CDR3 DNA reads TGTGCCAGCAGTGAAATCCCCGCGGGGCCCCAGCATTTT. Translating it yields CASSEIPAGPQHF.

V is TRBV5-1 and J is TRBJ2-5; TRBD1 aligns across 10 bases. The end of the DNA is better explained by TRBJ2-7, so the J call may be wrong. The CDR3 contains 14 residues. Germline lookup yields CDR1 SGHRS and CDR2 YFSETQ. The CDR3 spells CASTRTGGGNEQYF. The CDR3 DNA reads as TGCGCCAGCACCCGGACAGGGGGAGGCAACGAGCAGTACTTC.